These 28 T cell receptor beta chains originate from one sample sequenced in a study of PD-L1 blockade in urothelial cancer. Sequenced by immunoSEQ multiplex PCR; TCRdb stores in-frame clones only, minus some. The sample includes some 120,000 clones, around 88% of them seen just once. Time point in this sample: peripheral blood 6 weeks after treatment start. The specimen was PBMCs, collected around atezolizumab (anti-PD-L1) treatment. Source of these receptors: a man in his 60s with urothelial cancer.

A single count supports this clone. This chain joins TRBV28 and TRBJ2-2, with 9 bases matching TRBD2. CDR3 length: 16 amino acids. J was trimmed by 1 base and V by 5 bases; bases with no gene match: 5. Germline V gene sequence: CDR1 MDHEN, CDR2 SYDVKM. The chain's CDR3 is CASSRAGGENTGELFF. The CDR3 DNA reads TGTGCCAGCAGTCGAGCGGGAGGCGAGAACACCGGGGAGCTGTTTTTT.

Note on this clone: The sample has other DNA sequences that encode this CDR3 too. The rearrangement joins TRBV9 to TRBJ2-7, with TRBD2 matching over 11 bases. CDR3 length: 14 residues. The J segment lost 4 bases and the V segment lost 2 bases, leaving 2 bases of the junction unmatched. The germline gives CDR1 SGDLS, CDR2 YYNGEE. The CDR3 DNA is TGTGCCAGCAGCGTTGGGACTAGCGGTTACGAGCAGTACTTC. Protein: CASSVGTSGYEQYF. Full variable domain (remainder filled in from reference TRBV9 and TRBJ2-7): DSGVTQTPKHLITATGQRVTLRCSPRSGDLSVYWYQQSLDQGLQFLIQYYNGEERAKGNILERFSAQQFPDLHSELNLSSLELGDSALYFCASSVGTSGYEQYFGPGTRLTVT.

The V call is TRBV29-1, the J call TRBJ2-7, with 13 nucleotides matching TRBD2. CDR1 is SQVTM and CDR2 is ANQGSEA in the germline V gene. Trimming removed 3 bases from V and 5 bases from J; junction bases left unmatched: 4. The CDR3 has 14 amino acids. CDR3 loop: CSVEGTSGTDEQYF. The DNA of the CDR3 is TGCAGCGTTGAGGGGACTAGCGGGACTGACGAGCAGTACTTC.

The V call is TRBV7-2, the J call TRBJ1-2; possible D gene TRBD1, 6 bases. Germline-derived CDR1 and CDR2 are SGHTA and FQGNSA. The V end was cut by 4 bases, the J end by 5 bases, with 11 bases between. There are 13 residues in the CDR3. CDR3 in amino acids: CASSSRGFYGYTF. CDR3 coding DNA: TGTGCCAGCAGCTCCAGGGGCTTTTATGGCTACACCTTC.

The CDR3 reads CANVPTEINYGYTF. Here the CDR3 DNA reads TGTGCCAACGTGCCGACAGAGATCAACTATGGCTACACCTTC. The genes are TRBV7-2 and TRBJ1-2, with TRBD1 as a possible D gene (5 bases). CDR3 length equals 14 residues. V dropped 10 bases and J dropped 2 bases, with 17 bases sitting between them. Germline CDR1 SGHTA, CDR2 FQGNSA.

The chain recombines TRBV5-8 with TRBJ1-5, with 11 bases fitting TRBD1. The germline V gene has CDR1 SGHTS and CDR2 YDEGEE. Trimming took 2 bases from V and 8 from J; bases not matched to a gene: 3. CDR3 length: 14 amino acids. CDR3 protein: CASSFGQGAEPQHF. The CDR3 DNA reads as TGTGCCAGCAGCTTCGGACAGGGGGCTGAGCCCCAGCATTTT.

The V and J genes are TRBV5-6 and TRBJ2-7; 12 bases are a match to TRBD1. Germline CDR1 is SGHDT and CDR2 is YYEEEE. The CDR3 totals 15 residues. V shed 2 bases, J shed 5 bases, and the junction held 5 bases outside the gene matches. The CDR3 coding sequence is TGTGCCAGCAGCTTTGGGGGACAGGGGGCCGACGAGCAGTACTTC. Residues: CASSFGGQGADEQYF.

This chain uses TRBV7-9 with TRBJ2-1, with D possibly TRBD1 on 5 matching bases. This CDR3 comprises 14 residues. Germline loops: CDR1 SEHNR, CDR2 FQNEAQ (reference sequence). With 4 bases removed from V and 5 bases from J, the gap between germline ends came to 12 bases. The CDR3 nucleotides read TGTGCCAGCAGCTCCCCCACAGGAGACAATGAGCAGTTCTTC. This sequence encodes CASSSPTGDNEQFF.

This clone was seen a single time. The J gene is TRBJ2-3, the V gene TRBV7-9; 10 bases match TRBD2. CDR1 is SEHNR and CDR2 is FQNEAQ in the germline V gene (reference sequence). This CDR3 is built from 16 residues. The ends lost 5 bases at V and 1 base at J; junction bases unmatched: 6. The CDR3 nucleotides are TGTGCCAGCAGCCCCCAAGGGACTAGCGGCACAGATACGCAGTATTTT. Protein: CASSPQGTSGTDTQYF.

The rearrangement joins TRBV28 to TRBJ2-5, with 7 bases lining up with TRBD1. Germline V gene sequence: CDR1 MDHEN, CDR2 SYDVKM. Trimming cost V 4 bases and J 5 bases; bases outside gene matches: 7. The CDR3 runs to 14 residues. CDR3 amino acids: CASSSRTGTETQYF. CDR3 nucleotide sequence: TGTGCCAGCAGTTCCAGGACAGGAACGGAGACCCAGTACTTC.

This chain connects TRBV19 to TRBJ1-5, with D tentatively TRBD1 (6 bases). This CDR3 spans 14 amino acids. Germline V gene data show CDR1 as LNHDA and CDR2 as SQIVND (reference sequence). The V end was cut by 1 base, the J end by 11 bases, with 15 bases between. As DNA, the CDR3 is TGTGCCAGTAGTATAGGGGGACAAAGTTCAGCCCAGCATTTT. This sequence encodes CASSIGGQSSAQHF.

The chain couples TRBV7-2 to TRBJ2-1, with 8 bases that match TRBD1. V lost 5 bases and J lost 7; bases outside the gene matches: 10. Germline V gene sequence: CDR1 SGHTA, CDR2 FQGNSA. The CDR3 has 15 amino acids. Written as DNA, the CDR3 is TGTGCCAGCAGCCAGAAAAGACAGGGGATAAATGAGCAGTTCTTC. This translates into CASSQKRQGINEQFF.

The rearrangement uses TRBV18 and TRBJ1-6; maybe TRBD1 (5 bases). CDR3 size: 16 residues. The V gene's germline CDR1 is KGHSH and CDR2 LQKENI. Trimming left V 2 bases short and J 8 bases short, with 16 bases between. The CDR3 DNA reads TGTGCCAGCTCACCATACGGCTCCCTCAGGGATTCACCCCTCCACTTT. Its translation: CASSPYGSLRDSPLHF.

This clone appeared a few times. The CDR3 coding sequence is TGTGCCAGCACTCTGACAGTGAGCTCTGGAAACACCATATATTTT. It specifies CASTLTVSSGNTIYF. The V and J genes are TRBV6-1 and TRBJ1-3, with D maybe TRBD1 (5 bases). The germline V gene encodes CDR1 MNHNS and CDR2 SASEGT. V was trimmed by 7 bases and J by 0 bases, leaving 13 bases between them. This CDR3 contains 15 residues.

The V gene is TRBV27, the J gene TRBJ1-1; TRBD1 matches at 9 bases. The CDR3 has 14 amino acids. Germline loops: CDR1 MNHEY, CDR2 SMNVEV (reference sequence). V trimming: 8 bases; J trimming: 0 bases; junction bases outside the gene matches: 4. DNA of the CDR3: TGTGCCAGCCGATGGACAGGGGTGAACACTGAAGCTTTCTTT. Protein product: CASRWTGVNTEAFF.

CDR3: CASSDGTGQRGYTF. The CDR3 bases are TGTGCCAGCAGCGACGGGACAGGGCAGCGTGGCTACACCTTC. This sequence joins TRBV2 and TRBJ1-2, with 9 bases matching TRBD1. The ends lost 6 bases at V and 7 bases at J; junction bases unmatched: 9. The CDR3 length is 14 residues. The germline V gene has CDR1 SNHLY and CDR2 FYNNEI.

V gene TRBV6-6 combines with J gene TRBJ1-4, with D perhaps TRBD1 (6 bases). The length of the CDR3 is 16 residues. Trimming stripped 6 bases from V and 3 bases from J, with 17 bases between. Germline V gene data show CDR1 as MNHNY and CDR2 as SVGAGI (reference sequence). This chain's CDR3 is CASREQGAGANEKLFF. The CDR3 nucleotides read TGTGCCAGCAGGGAACAGGGTGCAGGGGCTAATGAAAAACTGTTTTTT.

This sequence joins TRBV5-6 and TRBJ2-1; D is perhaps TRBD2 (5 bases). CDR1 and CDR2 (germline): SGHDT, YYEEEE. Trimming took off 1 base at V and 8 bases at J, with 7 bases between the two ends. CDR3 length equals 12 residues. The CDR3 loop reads CASSLSGDEQFF. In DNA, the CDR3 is TGTGCCAGCAGCTTGTCCGGGGATGAGCAGTTCTTC.

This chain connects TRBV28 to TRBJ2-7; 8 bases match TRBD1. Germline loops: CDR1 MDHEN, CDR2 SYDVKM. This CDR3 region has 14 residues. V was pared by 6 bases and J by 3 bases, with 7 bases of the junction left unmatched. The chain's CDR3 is CASRFTGGRYEQYF. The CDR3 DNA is TGTGCCAGCAGATTTACAGGGGGTCGCTACGAGCAGTACTTC.

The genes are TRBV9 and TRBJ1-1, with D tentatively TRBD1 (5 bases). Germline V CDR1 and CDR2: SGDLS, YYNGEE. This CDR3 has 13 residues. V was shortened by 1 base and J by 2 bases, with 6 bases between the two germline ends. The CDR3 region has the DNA TGTGCCAGCAGCGTACAGGGAAACACTGAAGCTTTCTTT. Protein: CASSVQGNTEAFF. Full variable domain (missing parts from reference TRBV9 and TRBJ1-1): DSGVTQTPKHLITATGQRVTLRCSPRSGDLSVYWYQQSLDQGLQFLIQYYNGEERAKGNILERFSAQQFPDLHSELNLSSLELGDSALYFCASSVQGNTEAFFGQGTRLTVV.

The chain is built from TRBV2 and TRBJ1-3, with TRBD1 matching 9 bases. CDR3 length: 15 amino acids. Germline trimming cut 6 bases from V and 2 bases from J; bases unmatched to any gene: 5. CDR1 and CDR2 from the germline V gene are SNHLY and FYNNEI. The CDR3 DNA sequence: TGTGCCAGCAGGAAGGACAGGGGTACTGGAAACACCATATATTTT. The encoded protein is CASRKDRGTGNTIYF.

The CDR3 protein is CAIRGGMGETQYF. For the CDR3, the DNA is TGTGCCATCAGAGGGGGAATGGGAGAGACCCAGTACTTC. The rearrangement uses TRBV10-3 and TRBJ2-5; possibly TRBD1 for D (6 bases). Germline-derived CDR1 and CDR2 are ENHRY and SYGVKD. The V end lost 6 bases, the J end lost 4 bases, and 12 bases lay between the germline ends. This CDR3 has 13 amino acids.

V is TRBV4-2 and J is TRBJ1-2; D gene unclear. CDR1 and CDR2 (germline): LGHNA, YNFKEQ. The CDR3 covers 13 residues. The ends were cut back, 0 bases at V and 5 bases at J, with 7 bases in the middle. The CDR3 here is CASSQETAYGYTF. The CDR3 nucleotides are TGTGCCAGCAGCCAAGAAACAGCATATGGCTACACCTTC.

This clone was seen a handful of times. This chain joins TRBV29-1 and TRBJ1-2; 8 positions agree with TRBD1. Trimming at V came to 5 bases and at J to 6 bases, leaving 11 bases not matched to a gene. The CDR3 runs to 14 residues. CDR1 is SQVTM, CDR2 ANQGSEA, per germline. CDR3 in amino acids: CSVRTGGGFDGYTF. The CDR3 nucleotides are TGCAGCGTTCGCACAGGGGGGGGCTTCGATGGCTACACCTTC.

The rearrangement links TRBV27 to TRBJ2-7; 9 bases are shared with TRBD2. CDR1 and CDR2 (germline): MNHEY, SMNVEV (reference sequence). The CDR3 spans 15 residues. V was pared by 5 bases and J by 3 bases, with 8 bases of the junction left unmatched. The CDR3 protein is CASSPRAGGIYEQYF. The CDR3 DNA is TGTGCCAGCAGTCCTCGGGCGGGGGGGATCTACGAGCAGTACTTC.

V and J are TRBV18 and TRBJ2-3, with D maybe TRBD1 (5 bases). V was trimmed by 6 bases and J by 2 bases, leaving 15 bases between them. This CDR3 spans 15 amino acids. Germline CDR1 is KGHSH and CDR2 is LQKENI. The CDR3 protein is CASSVDRSDTDTQYF. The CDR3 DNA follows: TGTGCCAGCTCGGTTGACAGATCTGACACAGATACGCAGTATTTT. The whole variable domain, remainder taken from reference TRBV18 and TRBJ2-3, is NAGVMQNPRHLVRRRGQEARLRCSPMKGHSHVYWYRQLPEEGLKFMVYLQKENIIDESGMPKERFSAEFPKEGPSILRIQQVVRGDSAAYFCASSVDRSDTDTQYFGPGTRLTVL.

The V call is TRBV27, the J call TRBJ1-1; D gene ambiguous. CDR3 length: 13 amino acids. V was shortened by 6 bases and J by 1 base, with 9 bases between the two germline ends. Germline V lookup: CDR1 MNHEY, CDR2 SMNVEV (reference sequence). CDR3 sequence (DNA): TGTGCCAGCAGCTTTAGCCAGAACACTGAAGCTTTCTTT. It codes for CASSFSQNTEAFF.

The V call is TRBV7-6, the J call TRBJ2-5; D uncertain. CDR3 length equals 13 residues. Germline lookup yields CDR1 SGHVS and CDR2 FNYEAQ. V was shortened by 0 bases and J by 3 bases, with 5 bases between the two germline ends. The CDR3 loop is CASSLAPEETQYF. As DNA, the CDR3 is TGTGCCAGCAGCTTAGCGCCAGAAGAGACCCAGTACTTC.